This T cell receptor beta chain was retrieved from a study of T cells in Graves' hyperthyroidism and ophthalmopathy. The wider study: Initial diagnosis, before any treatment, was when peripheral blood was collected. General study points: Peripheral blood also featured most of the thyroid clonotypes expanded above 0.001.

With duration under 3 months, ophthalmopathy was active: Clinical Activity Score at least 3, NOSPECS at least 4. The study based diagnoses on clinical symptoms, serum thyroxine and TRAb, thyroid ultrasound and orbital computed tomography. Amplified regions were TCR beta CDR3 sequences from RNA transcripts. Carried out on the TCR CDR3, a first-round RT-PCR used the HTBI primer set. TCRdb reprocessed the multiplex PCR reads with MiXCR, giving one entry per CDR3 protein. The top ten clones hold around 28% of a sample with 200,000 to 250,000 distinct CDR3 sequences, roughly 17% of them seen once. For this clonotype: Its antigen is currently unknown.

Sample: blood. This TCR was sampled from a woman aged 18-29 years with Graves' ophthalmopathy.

The CDR3 nucleotides read TGCAGTGCTAGAGATCCGAGGGTCAGCGGCTCCTACAATGAGCAGTTCTTC. Translation: CSARDPRVSGSYNEQFF. The rearrangement uses TRBV20-1 and TRBJ2-1; a possible D gene is TRBD2 (5 bases). Germline V gene lookup returns CDR1 DFQATT and CDR2 SNEGSKA (reference sequence). The CDR3 runs to 17 residues. Trimming left V 0 bases short and J 0 bases short, with 15 bases between.